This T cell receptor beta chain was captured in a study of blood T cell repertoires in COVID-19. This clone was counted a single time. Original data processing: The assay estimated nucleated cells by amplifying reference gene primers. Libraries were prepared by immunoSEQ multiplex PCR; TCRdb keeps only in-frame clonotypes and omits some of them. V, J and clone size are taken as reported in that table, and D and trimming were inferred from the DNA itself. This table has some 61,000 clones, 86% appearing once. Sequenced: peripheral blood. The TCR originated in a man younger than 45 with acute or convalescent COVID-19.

CDR3 nucleotides: TGTGCCAGCAGCTTATACACTAGCGGGACCTACAATGAGCAGTTCTTC. Translated: CASSLYTSGTYNEQFF. The chain uses TRBV7-2 and TRBJ2-1; 10 positions agree with TRBD2. In germline, CDR1 is SGHTA, CDR2 FQGNSA. The CDR3 loop spans 16 amino acids. The ends lost 2 bases at V and 2 bases at J; junction bases unmatched: 3.